This entry concerns a single T cell receptor beta chain. The sample belongs to a study of OX40 agonist ivuxolimab in advanced cancers. Assay: immunoSEQ multiplex PCR; the TCRdb copy retains only in-frame clones and omits some. The table has about 25,000 clones, 70% to 90% seen once; the top ten hold more than 25%. Germline lookup yields CDR1 MNHNY and CDR2 SVGAGI (reference sequence). V lost 8 bases to trimming and J lost 1 base; unmatched junction nucleotides: 3. The CDR3 has 14 amino acids. This TCR derives from an adult with an advanced solid tumor such as melanoma, head and neck, liver or kidney cancer. The input for sequencing was CD4+ or CD8+ T cells sorted from blood, taken in a trial of the OX40 agonist ivuxolimab. The V gene is TRBV6-6, the J gene TRBJ2-5, with 11 bases fitting TRBD2. The CDR3 sequence is CASLAGGLQETQYF. DNA of the CDR3: TGTGCCAGCCTAGCGGGGGGCCTCCAAGAGACCCAGTACTTC.